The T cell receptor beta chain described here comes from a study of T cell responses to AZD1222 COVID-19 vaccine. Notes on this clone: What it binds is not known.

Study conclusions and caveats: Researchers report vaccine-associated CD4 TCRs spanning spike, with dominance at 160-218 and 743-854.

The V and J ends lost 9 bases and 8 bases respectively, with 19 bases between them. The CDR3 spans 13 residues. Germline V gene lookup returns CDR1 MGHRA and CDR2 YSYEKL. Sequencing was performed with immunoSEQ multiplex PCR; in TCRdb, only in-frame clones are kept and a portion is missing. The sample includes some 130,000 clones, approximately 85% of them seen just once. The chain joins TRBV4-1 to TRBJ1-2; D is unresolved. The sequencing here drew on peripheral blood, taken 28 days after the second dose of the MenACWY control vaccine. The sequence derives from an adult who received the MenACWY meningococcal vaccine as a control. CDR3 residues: CASGEYPSYGYTF. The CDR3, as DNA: TGCGCCAGTGGGGAATATCCTAGCTACGGCTACACCTTC.